The 14 T cell receptor beta chains below all came from one sample that was sequenced in a study of chemoradiotherapy in HPV16-positive cancers. Clones were read by immunoSEQ multiplex PCR, and TCRdb kept only the in-frame ones, dropping some. Of 45,000 to 60,000 clones listed, under 95% are singletons. The source was blood, collected from a patient who underwent chemoradiotherapy. Receptor source: a human donor with HPV-associated anogenital cancer.

The rearrangement uses TRBV9 and TRBJ2-7; 9 nucleotides agree with TRBD2. The CDR3 totals 15 residues. The germline gives CDR1 SGDLS, CDR2 YYNGEE. Unmatched junction bases numbered 3, after V lost 0 bases and J lost 2 bases. The CDR3 DNA is TGTGCCAGCAGCGTAGGTAGCGGGAGAGCCTACGAGCAGTACTTC. Protein sequence: CASSVGSGRAYEQYF.

The V call is TRBV5-5, the J call TRBJ2-3, with TRBD2 identical over 11 bases. The CDR3 extends over 20 amino acids. Germline CDR1 SGHKS, CDR2 YYEKEE (reference sequence). V was pared by 7 bases and J by 1 base, with 20 bases of the junction left unmatched. The CDR3 DNA sequence: TGTGCCAGCTTACTTAGGGGGACTAGCGGTCCACTGGGGGGCACAGATACGCAGTATTTT. Protein: CASLLRGTSGPLGGTDTQYF.

Written as DNA, the CDR3 is TGTGCCATCAGTGAAGGGACAGGGGGGTCAGGAAACATTCAGTACTTC. Translation: CAISEGTGGSGNIQYF. The rearrangement links TRBV10-3 to TRBJ2-4; TRBD1 aligns across 11 bases. This CDR3 is built from 16 residues. The germline CDR1 and CDR2 sequences are ENHRY and SYGVKD. The V segment lost 3 bases and the J segment 6 bases; nucleotides outside the gene matches: 7.

The V and J genes are TRBV7-9 and TRBJ1-2, with 10 bases lining up with TRBD1. V lost 4 bases and J lost 6; bases outside the gene matches: 8. The CDR3 contains 15 residues. Germline V gene data show CDR1 as SEHNR and CDR2 as FQNEAQ (reference sequence). The CDR3 nucleotides are TGTGCCAGCAGCTCCCGGGACAGGGGATGGGATGGCTACACCTTC. Residues: CASSSRDRGWDGYTF.

V is TRBV9 and J is TRBJ2-3; D unresolved. Trimming took 4 bases from V and 0 from J, leaving 15 bases between them. This CDR3 spans 16 amino acids. Germline CDR1 SGDLS, CDR2 YYNGEE. The CDR3 protein is CASSTHDSASTDTQYF. The CDR3, as DNA: TGTGCCAGCAGCACCCACGACTCAGCCAGCACAGATACGCAGTATTTT.

This clone is medium-sized by share. This chain links TRBV27 with TRBJ2-2; D is ambiguous. The germline V gene has CDR1 MNHEY and CDR2 SMNVEV (reference sequence). This CDR3 is 16 amino acids long. V lost 6 bases to trimming and J lost 5 bases, with 19 bases between them. The CDR3 protein is CASRPARNQLTGELFF. The CDR3, as DNA: TGTGCCAGCAGGCCGGCACGGAACCAGTTAACCGGGGAGCTGTTTTTT.

The rearrangement joins TRBV19 to TRBJ2-3, with D uncertain. V was pared by 5 bases and J by 4 bases, with 22 bases between. CDR3 length equals 17 residues. Per germline, CDR1 LNHDA and CDR2 SQIVND (reference sequence). The CDR3 bases are TGTGCCAGTAGTCCAACCAGCCTATCTAATTTCGCAGATACGCAGTATTTT. Residues: CASSPTSLSNFADTQYF.

The chain joins TRBV4-2 to TRBJ1-6; 7 positions match TRBD1. Germline V gene sequence: CDR1 LGHNA, CDR2 YNFKEQ. CDR3 length equals 15 residues. Unmatched junction bases numbered 6, after V lost 0 bases and J lost 10 bases. The CDR3 DNA reads as TGTGCCAGCAGCCAAGATTGGCAGGGGGGATCACCCCTCCACTTT. This translates into CASSQDWQGGSPLHF.

The chain joins TRBV7-8 to TRBJ1-6, with no clear D. This CDR3 is built from 14 residues. V was pared by 1 base and J by 10 bases, with 11 bases between. The germline V gene encodes CDR1 SGHVS and CDR2 FQNEAQ. The CDR3: CASSLVRVGSPLHF. The DNA of the CDR3 is TGTGCCAGCAGCTTAGTTAGGGTTGGATCACCCCTCCACTTT.

This chain links TRBV9 with TRBJ2-3; 13 bases are a match to TRBD2. With V trimmed by 3 bases and J by 1 base, 5 bases remained unmatched. CDR1 is SGDLS, CDR2 YYNGEE, per germline. The CDR3 is 17 amino acids. Written as DNA, the CDR3 is TGTGCCAGCAGCGGGACTAGCGGGAGTTTTGGCACAGATACGCAGTATTTT. Amino acids: CASSGTSGSFGTDTQYF. Based on the CDR3 plus reference TRBV9 and TRBJ2-3, the full variable domain is DSGVTQTPKHLITATGQRVTLRCSPRSGDLSVYWYQQSLDQGLQFLIQYYNGEERAKGNILERFSAQQFPDLHSELNLSSLELGDSALYFCASSGTSGSFGTDTQYFGPGTRLTVL.

V and J are TRBV6-5 and TRBJ2-1; maybe TRBD1 (6 bases). Deletions cut 7 bases from V and 11 bases from J, with 18 bases between. The CDR3 consists of 13 residues. CDR1 is MNHEY, CDR2 SVGAGI, per germline. CDR3 nucleotides: TGTGCCAGCACCAAGGGGACACGAAGTCAGCAGTTCTTC. This translates into CASTKGTRSQQFF.

This clone was detected a few times. This sequence joins TRBV7-2 and TRBJ1-1; D uncertain. The germline gives CDR1 SGHTA, CDR2 FQGNSA. This CDR3 contains 13 residues. V shed 1 base and J shed 1 base, with 4 bases lying between them. In DNA form, the CDR3 reads TGTGCCAGCAGCTTAGAAAGGAACACTGAAGCTTTCTTT. Amino acid sequence: CASSLERNTEAFF.

V gene TRBV7-9 combines with J gene TRBJ2-1; TRBD1 aligns across 10 bases. The CDR3 sequence is 15 residues long. With V trimmed by 3 bases and J by 7 bases, 6 bases remained unmatched. The germline V gene has CDR1 SEHNR and CDR2 FQNEAQ (reference sequence). The CDR3 region has the DNA TGTGCCAGCAGCTTCCGGGACAGGGGTTCGAATGAGCAGTTCTTC. This gives the protein CASSFRDRGSNEQFF.

The chain recombines TRBV5-8 with TRBJ1-6; D uncertain. The V end was cut by 4 bases, the J end by 6 bases, with 14 bases between. The CDR3 spans 15 residues. Per germline, CDR1 SGHTS and CDR2 YDEGEE. In DNA, the CDR3 is TGTGCCAGCAGCCTAATCAGCGCATCTAATTCACCCCTCCACTTT. Translation gives CASSLISASNSPLHF.